One and the same sample provided the 9 T cell receptor beta chains below, sequenced in a study of T cell changes during pregnancy in multiple sclerosis. Profiled with immunoSEQ multiplex PCR; TCRdb holds only in-frame clones, not every one. The profile shows 45,000 to 60,000 clones, about 90% of them singletons. The source material was CD4+ T cells from peripheral blood mononuclear cells, sampled in the second trimester of pregnancy. These receptors were collected from a female donor with multiple sclerosis, enrolled in a pregnancy study.

This rearrangement joins TRBV27 to TRBJ2-7; 12 bases fit TRBD1. The CDR3 consists of 15 residues. The junction had 6 bases not matched to a gene; V was cut back by 3 bases and J by 6 bases. CDR1 and CDR2 (germline): MNHEY, SMNVEV (reference sequence). CDR3 sequence: CASSLGTGGLGEQYF. The CDR3 DNA reads TGTGCCAGCAGTTTGGGGACAGGGGGCCTTGGCGAGCAGTACTTC.

This clone was recorded only once. The gene calls are TRBV27 and TRBJ1-1, with D perhaps TRBD1 (5 bases). Germline CDR1 MNHEY, CDR2 SMNVEV (reference sequence). There are 13 residues in the CDR3. V dropped 6 bases and J dropped 1 base, with 9 bases sitting between them. The DNA of the CDR3 is TGTGCCAGCAGAGGGGCAGGGAACACTGAAGCTTTCTTT. It yields the protein CASRGAGNTEAFF.

The chain is built from TRBV25-1 and TRBJ1-3; D gene ambiguous. Trimming removed 3 bases from V and 2 bases from J, with 8 bases in between. This CDR3 spans 14 amino acids. Germline V lookup: CDR1 MGHDK, CDR2 SYGVNS. The CDR3 reads CASSDRLAGNTIYF. Written as DNA, the CDR3 is TGTGCCAGCAGTGACAGGCTGGCTGGAAACACCATATATTTT.

This clone occurred once. This chain joins TRBV30 and TRBJ2-1; 10 bases fit TRBD2. The CDR3 runs to 16 residues. Germline CDR1 GTSNPN, CDR2 SVGIG (reference sequence). Trimming cost V 0 bases and J 9 bases; bases outside gene matches: 11. The CDR3 DNA follows: TGTGCCTGGAGTGTAGGGCTAGCGGGGGTTGGGCCTGAGCAGTTCTTC. It is translated as CAWSVGLAGVGPEQFF.

The chain carries TRBV9 and TRBJ2-7; 11 nucleotides match TRBD2. CDR1 is SGDLS and CDR2 is YYNGEE in the germline V gene. The CDR3 contains 14 residues. Trimming at V came to 0 bases and at J to 7 bases, leaving 3 bases not matched to a gene. The CDR3 sequence: CASSVATSGTEQYF. CDR3 in DNA: TGTGCCAGCAGCGTAGCGACTAGCGGGACAGAGCAGTACTTC.

This chain joins TRBV13 and TRBJ2-7, with TRBD2 as a possible D gene (5 bases). Germline loops: CDR1 PRHDT, CDR2 FYEKMQ (reference sequence). This CDR3 has 15 amino acids. V lost 0 bases and J 7 bases, leaving 16 bases between the germline ends. Written as DNA, the CDR3 is TGTGCCAGCAGCTTAGGTGACGGAGCGGCAAAGGAGCAGTACTTC. Protein sequence: CASSLGDGAAKEQYF.

The V and J genes are TRBV5-1 and TRBJ1-1; D unclear. The CDR3 spans 15 residues. Trimming stripped 0 bases from V and 4 bases from J, with 13 bases between. Germline V gives CDR1 SGHRS, CDR2 YFSETQ. Here the CDR3 DNA reads TGCGCCAGCAGCTTGGGTGGCATTTCATCCACTGAAGCTTTCTTT. Protein sequence: CASSLGGISSTEAFF.

This clone was found once. This chain uses TRBV27 with TRBJ2-3; 9 nucleotides line up with TRBD2. CDR1 is MNHEY and CDR2 is SMNVEV in the germline V gene (reference sequence). The CDR3 is 15 residues long. V trimming: 2 bases; J trimming: 2 bases; junction bases outside the gene matches: 2. The CDR3 bases are TGTGCCAGCAGTTTACTAGCGGGGTTCACAGATACGCAGTATTTT. As protein: CASSLLAGFTDTQYF.

The chain links TRBV9 to TRBJ2-3; D gene uncertain. Germline lookup yields CDR1 SGDLS and CDR2 YYNGEE. Trimming cost V 0 bases and J 4 bases, with 3 bases left between them. The CDR3 covers 12 residues. CDR3 in DNA: TGTGCCAGCAGCGTAGTCTCAGATACGCAGTATTTT. Amino acid sequence: CASSVVSDTQYF.